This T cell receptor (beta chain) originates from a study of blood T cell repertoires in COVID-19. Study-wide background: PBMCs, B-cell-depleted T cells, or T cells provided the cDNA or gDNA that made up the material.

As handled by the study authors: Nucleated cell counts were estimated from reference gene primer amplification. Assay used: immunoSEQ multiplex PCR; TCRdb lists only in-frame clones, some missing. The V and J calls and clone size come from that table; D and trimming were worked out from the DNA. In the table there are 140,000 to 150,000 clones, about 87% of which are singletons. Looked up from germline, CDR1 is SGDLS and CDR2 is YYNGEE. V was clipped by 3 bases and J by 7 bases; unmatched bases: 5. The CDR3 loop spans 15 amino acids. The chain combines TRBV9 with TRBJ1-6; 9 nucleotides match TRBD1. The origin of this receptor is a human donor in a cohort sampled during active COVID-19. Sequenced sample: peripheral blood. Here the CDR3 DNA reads TGTGCCAGCAGCGACCGGGACAGGGCAAATTCACCCCTCCACTTT. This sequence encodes CASSDRDRANSPLHF.